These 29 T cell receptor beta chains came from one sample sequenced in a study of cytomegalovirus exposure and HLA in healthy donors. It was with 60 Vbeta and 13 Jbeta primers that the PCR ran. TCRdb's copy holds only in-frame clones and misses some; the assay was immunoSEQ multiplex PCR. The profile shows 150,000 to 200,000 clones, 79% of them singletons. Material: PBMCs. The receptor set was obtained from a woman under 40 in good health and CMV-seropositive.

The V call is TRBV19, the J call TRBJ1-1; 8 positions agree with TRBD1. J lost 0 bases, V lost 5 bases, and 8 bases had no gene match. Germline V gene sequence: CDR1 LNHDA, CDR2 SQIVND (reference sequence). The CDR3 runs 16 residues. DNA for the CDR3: TGTGCCAGTAGTTCACAGGGGGGGAGTATGAACACTGAAGCTTTCTTT. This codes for CASSSQGGSMNTEAFF.

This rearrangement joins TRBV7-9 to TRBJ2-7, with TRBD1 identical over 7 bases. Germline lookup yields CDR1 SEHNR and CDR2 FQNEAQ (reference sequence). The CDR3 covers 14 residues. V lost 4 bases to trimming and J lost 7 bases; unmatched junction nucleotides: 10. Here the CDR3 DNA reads TGTGCCAGCAGCTCGGGACAGAGAGCTTGGGAGCAGTACTTC. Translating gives CASSSGQRAWEQYF.

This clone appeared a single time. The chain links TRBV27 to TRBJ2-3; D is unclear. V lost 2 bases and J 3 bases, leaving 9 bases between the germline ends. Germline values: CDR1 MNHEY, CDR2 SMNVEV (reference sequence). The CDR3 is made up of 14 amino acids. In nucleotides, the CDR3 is TGTGCCAGCAGTTTAAAGGAGCTAACAGATACGCAGTATTTT. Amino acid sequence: CASSLKELTDTQYF.

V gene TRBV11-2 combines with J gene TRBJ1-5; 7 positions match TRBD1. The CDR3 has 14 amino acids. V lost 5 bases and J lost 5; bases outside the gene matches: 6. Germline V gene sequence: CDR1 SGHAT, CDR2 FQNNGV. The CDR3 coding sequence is TGTGCCAGCAGCCCCGACAGGGTAGATCAGCCCCAGCATTTT. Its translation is CASSPDRVDQPQHF.

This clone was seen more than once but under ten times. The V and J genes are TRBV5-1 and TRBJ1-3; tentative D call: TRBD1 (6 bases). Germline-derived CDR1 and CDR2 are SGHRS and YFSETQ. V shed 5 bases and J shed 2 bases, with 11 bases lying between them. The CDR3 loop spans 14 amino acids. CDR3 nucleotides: TGCGCCAGCAGACTCACAGGGACTGGAAACACCATATATTTT. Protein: CASRLTGTGNTIYF.

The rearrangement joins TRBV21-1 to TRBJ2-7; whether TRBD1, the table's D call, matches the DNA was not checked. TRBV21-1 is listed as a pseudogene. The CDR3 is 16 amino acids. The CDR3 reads CASSTNREGSDYEQYF. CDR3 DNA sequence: TGTGCCAGCAGCACCAACAGGGAAGGGTCGGACTACGAGCAGTACTTC.

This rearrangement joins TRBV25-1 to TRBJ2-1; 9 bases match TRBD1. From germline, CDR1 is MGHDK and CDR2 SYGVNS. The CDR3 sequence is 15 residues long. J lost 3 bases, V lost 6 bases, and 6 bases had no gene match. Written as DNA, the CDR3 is TGTGCCAGCAGGGTCGGACAGGGGCACTACAATGAGCAGTTCTTC. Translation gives CASRVGQGHYNEQFF.

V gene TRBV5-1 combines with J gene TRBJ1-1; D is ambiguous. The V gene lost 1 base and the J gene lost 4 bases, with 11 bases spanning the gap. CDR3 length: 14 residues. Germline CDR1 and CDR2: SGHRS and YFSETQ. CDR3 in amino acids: CASSLTGLATEAFF. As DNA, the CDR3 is TGCGCCAGCAGCTTGACGGGGTTGGCCACTGAAGCTTTCTTT.

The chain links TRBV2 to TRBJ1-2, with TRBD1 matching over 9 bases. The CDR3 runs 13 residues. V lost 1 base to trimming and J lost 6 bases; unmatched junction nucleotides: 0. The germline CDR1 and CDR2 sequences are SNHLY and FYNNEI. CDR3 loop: CASSEGTGDGYTF. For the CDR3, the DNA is TGTGCCAGCAGTGAAGGGACAGGGGATGGCTACACCTTC.

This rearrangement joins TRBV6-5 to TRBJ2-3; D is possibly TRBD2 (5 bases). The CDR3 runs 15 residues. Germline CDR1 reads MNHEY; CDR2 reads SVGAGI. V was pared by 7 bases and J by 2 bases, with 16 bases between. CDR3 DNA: TGTGCCAGCATGGTAGCGAGAGGGCCCACAGATACGCAGTATTTT. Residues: CASMVARGPTDTQYF.

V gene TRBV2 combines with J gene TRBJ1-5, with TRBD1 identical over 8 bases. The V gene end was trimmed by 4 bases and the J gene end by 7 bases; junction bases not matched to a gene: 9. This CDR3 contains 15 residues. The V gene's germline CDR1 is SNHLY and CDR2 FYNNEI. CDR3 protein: CASSVRQGMAQPQHF. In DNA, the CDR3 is TGTGCCAGCAGTGTCCGACAGGGGATGGCCCAGCCCCAGCATTTT.

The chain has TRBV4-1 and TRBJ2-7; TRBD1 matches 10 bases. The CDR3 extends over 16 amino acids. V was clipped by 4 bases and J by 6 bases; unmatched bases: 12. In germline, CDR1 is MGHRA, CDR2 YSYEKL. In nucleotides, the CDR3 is TGCGCCAGCAGCCCTCTCTATCGGACAGGGGGGGGCGAGCAGTACTTC. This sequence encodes CASSPLYRTGGGEQYF.

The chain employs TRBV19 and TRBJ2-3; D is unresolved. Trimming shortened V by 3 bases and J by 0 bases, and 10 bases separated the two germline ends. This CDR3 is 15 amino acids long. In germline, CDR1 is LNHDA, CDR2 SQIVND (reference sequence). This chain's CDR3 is CASSILLTSTDTQYF. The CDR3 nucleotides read TGTGCCAGTAGTATCCTATTAACGAGCACAGATACGCAGTATTTT.

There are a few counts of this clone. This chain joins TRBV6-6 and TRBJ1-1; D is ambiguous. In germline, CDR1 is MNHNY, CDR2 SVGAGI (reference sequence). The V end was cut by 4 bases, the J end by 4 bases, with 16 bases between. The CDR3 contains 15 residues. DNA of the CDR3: TGTGCCAGCAGTTTCCCTACCGATTCGGGCACTGAAGCTTTCTTT. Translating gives CASSFPTDSGTEAFF.

The CDR3 coding sequence is TGTGCCAGCAGTGACCGGACGGGAATGAACACTGAAGCTTTCTTT. This gives the protein CASSDRTGMNTEAFF. The V call is TRBV2, the J call TRBJ1-1; D not resolved. Per the germline V gene, CDR1 is SNHLY and CDR2 is FYNNEI. The V and J ends lost 3 bases and 0 bases respectively, with 11 bases between them. CDR3 length equals 15 residues.

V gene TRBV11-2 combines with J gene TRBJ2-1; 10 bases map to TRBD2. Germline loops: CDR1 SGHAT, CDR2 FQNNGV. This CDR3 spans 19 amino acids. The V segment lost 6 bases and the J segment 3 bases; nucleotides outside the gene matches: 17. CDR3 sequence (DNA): TGTGCCAGCAGGGGAATATGGGCCCAGCGGGGGGGCCTCTACAATGAGCAGTTCTTC. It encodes CASRGIWAQRGGLYNEQFF.

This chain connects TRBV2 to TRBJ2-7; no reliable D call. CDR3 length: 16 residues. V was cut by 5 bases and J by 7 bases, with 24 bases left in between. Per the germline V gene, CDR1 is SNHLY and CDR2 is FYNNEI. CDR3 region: CASSFAARLNPGEQYF. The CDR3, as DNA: TGTGCCAGCAGTTTCGCCGCCCGGCTGAACCCGGGTGAGCAGTACTTC.

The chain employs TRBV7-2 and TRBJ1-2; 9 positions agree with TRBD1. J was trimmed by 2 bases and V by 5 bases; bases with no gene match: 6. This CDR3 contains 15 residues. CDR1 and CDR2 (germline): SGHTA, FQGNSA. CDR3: CASSPTGTGNYGYTF. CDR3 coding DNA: TGTGCCAGCAGCCCTACCGGGACAGGGAACTATGGCTACACCTTC.

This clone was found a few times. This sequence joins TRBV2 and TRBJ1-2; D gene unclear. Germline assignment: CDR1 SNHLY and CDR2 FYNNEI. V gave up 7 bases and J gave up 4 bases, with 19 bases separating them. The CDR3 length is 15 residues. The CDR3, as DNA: TGTGCCAGCAATCCTCGAGGTCTGCTTTCCTATGGCTACACCTTC. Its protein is CASNPRGLLSYGYTF. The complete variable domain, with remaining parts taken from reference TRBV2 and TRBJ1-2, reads EPEVTQTPSHQVTQMGQEVILRCVPISNHLYFYWYRQILGQKVEFLVSFYNNEISEKSEIFDDQFSVERPDGSNFTLKIRSTKLEDSAMYFCASNPRGLLSYGYTFGSGTRLTVV.

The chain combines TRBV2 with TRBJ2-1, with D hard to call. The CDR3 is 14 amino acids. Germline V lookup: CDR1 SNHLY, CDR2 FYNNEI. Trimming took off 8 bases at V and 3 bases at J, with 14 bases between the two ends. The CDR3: CASCRGVRYNEQFF. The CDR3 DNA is TGTGCCAGCTGCCGCGGAGTCCGCTACAATGAGCAGTTCTTC.

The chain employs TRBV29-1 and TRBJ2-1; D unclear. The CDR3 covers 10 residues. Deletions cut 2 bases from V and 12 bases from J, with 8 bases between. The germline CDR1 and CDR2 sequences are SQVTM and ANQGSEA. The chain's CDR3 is CSVELELQFF. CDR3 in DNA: TGCAGCGTTGAATTGGAGTTGCAGTTCTTC.

The CDR3 nucleotides are TGCGCCAGCAGCCAATTTCTGACCGGGGAGGAGACCCAGTACTTC. Protein sequence: CASSQFLTGEETQYF. This chain links TRBV4-3 with TRBJ2-5; maybe TRBD2 (5 bases). Trimming stripped 2 bases from V and 5 bases from J, with 15 bases between. The CDR3 runs to 15 residues. The germline CDR1 and CDR2 sequences are LGHNA and YSLEER.

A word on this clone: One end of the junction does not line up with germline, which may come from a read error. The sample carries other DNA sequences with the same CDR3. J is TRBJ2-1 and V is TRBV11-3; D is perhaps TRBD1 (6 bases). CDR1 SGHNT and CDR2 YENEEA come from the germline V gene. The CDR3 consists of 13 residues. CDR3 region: CASSETGGGEQFF. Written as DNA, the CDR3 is TGCGCCAGCAGCGAGACAGGAGGTGGTGAGCAGTTCTTC.

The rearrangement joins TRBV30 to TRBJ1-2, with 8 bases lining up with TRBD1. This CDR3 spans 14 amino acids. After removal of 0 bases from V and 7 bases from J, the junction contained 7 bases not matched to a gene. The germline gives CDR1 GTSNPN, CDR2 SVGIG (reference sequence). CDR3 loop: CAWSVRQGTGGYTF. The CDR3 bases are TGTGCCTGGAGTGTACGACAGGGGACTGGTGGCTACACCTTC.

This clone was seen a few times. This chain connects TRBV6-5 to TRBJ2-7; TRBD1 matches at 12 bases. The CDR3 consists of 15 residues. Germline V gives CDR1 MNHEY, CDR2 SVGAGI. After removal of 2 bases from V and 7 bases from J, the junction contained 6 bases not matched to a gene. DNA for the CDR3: TGTGCCAGCAGTTACATGGGACAGGGGGCAGGGGAGCAGTACTTC. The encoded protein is CASSYMGQGAGEQYF.

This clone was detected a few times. Written as DNA, the CDR3 is TGTGCCTGGAGGGGACAGGGGGATGAAAAACTGTTTTTT. Amino acids: CAWRGQGDEKLFF. The chain links TRBV30 to TRBJ1-4, with 11 bases aligning to TRBD1. The CDR3 has 13 amino acids. CDR1 is GTSNPN and CDR2 is SVGIG in the germline V gene (reference sequence). The ends lost 3 bases at V and 6 bases at J; junction bases unmatched: 0.

The CDR3 loop reads CASSEHGGNTGELFF. The CDR3, as DNA: TGTGCCAGCAGTGAACATGGAGGGAACACCGGGGAGCTGTTTTTT. The chain uses TRBV6-1 and TRBJ2-2, with D possibly TRBD2 on 5 matching bases. Trimming shortened V by 2 bases and J by 1 base, and 8 bases separated the two germline ends. Per the germline V gene, CDR1 is MNHNS and CDR2 is SASEGT. CDR3 length: 15 amino acids.

The DNA of the CDR3 is TGTGCCACTTCCCCTAGCGGGGGAATCGAGCAGTACTTC. It is translated as CATSPSGGIEQYF. The chain uses TRBV19 and TRBJ2-7, with 10 bases matching TRBD2. The CDR3 contains 13 residues. Germline CDR1 reads LNHDA; CDR2 reads SQIVND (reference sequence). V lost 10 bases and J lost 6; bases outside the gene matches: 9.

CDR3 nucleotide sequence: TGCGCCAGCAGCCACCGAAACAGGGGATTGGACACTGAAGCTTTCTTT. Translation: CASSHRNRGLDTEAFF. The chain employs TRBV4-3 and TRBJ1-1; TRBD1 matches at 7 bases. This CDR3 spans 16 amino acids. V trimming: 3 bases; J trimming: 3 bases; junction bases outside the gene matches: 10. Germline V lookup: CDR1 LGHNA, CDR2 YSLEER.